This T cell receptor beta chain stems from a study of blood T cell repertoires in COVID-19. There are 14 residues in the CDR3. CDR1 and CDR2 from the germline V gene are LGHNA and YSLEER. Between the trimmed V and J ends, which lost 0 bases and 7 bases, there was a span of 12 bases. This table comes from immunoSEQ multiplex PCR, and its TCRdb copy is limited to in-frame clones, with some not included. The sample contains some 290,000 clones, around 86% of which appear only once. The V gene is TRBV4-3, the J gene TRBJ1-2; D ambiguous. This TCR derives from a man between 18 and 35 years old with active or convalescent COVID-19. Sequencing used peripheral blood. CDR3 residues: CASSQDGRVGGYTF. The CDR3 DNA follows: TGCGCCAGCAGCCAAGATGGTCGGGTGGGTGGCTACACCTTC.